These 25 T cell receptor beta chains share one sample of origin, sequenced in a study of cytotoxic CD8 clonotypes in ibrutinib-treated CLL (dated by TCRdb to about 2021). Libraries were constructed by the immunoSEQ multiplex PCR assay. Entries here come from immuneACCESS through TCRdb and include only in-frame sequences with V and J called. Some clones fail to appear in such tables; in the studies checked, an unresolved V gene covers under half of the shortfall, and the cause of the remainder is unknown. The sample records tens of thousands of clones, more than 75% of which are singletons. Around 7.6% of the sample belongs to the ten largest clones. The time point label, as the study defines it: progressive disease on ibrutinib. Source: PBMCs, taken at disease progression, from a patient treated with ibrutinib. The receptors stem from a human donor with chronic lymphocytic leukemia.

The sample holds one count of this clone. The CDR3 coding sequence is TGTGCCAGCAGCTTGGGGGGCGGTAATCAGCCCCAGCATTTT. It codes for CASSLGGGNQPQHF. The chain is built from TRBV5-4 and TRBJ1-5; perhaps TRBD1 as D (5 bases). CDR3 length: 14 residues. Germline V gene sequence: CDR1 SGHNT, CDR2 YYREEE (reference sequence). Trimming cost V 0 bases and J 4 bases, with 8 bases left between them.

This sequence joins TRBV4-2 and TRBJ1-5; D unresolved. Germline V CDR1 and CDR2: LGHNA, YNFKEQ. This CDR3 has 15 amino acids. Trimming stripped 1 base from V and 7 bases from J, with 14 bases between. CDR3 in amino acids: CASSQVGGKGQPQHF. Here the CDR3 DNA reads TGTGCCAGCAGCCAAGTCGGTGGGAAGGGCCAGCCCCAGCATTTT.

This clone was detected only once. Written as DNA, the CDR3 is TGTGCCAGCACCCCCCAGGGTGGGTTCAATCAGCCCCAGCATTTT. Amino acids: CASTPQGGFNQPQHF. The rearrangement uses TRBV19 and TRBJ1-5, with D possibly matching TRBD1 (5 bases). Trimming took 9 bases from V and 3 from J, leaving 18 bases between them. Germline assignment: CDR1 LNHDA and CDR2 SQIVND (reference sequence). This CDR3 spans 15 amino acids.

V gene TRBV30 combines with J gene TRBJ2-1; no reliable D call. The CDR3 consists of 14 residues. V was shortened by 2 bases and J by 4 bases, with 12 bases between the two germline ends. Germline loops: CDR1 GTSNPN, CDR2 SVGIG (reference sequence). The CDR3: CAWSKLTGYNEQFF. CDR3 nucleotide sequence: TGTGCCTGGAGTAAATTAACTGGGTACAATGAGCAGTTCTTC. Drawing the rest from reference TRBV30 and TRBJ2-1, the complete variable domain is SQTIHQWPATLVQPVGSPLSLECTVEGTSNPNLYWYRQAAGRGLQLLFYSVGIGQISSEVPQNLSASRPQDRQFILSSKKLLLSDSGFYLCAWSKLTGYNEQFFGPGTRLTVL.

The chain has TRBV5-4 and TRBJ2-7; D uncertain. V was cut by 3 bases and J by 2 bases, with 15 bases left in between. Germline loops: CDR1 SGHNT, CDR2 YYREEE (reference sequence). CDR3 length: 15 residues. In DNA, the CDR3 is TGTGCCAGCAGCTCTCCCGATCGGACGGCCTACGAGCAGTACTTC. It translates to CASSSPDRTAYEQYF.

The V and J genes are TRBV7-9 and TRBJ1-3, with TRBD1 matching 7 bases. The germline CDR1 and CDR2 sequences are SEHNR and FQNEAQ (reference sequence). Germline trimming cut 0 bases from V and 0 bases from J; bases unmatched to any gene: 5. This CDR3 is 17 amino acids long. CDR3 region: CASSLALGGYSGNTIYF. Written as DNA, the CDR3 is TGTGCCAGCAGCTTAGCATTAGGGGGCTACTCTGGAAACACCATATATTTT.

The V gene is TRBV29-1, the J gene TRBJ2-1; a possible D gene is TRBD2 (6 bases). CDR1 SQVTM and CDR2 ANQGSEA come from the germline V gene. Trimming pared 4 bases from V and 9 bases from J, leaving 13 bases between. The CDR3 length is 12 residues. The CDR3 nucleotides are TGCAGCGTTGTGCCCGGGGGAGGTGAGCAGTTCTTC. It is translated as CSVVPGGGEQFF.

The rearrangement links TRBV9 to TRBJ2-3; TRBD2 is a possible D gene (6 bases). CDR3 size: 15 residues. The V and J ends lost 6 bases and 0 bases respectively, with 14 bases between them. Germline V gives CDR1 SGDLS, CDR2 YYNGEE. CDR3 amino acids: CASNDRRGSTDTQYF. The CDR3 DNA sequence: TGTGCCAGCAACGATCGTCGGGGGAGCACAGATACGCAGTATTTT.

This chain uses TRBV6-1 with TRBJ1-5, with 7 bases matching TRBD1. Looked up from germline, CDR1 is MNHNS and CDR2 is SASEGT. The V and J ends lost 8 bases and 3 bases, in that order; junction bases with no gene match: 4. The CDR3 loop spans 13 amino acids. The CDR3 region is CASLGQPNQPQHF. In DNA form, the CDR3 reads TGTGCCAGCCTGGGACAGCCCAATCAGCCCCAGCATTTT.

The table lists this clone with a count of one. This chain connects TRBV12-5 to TRBJ1-1, with D possibly being TRBD1 (6 bases). The CDR3 is 13 amino acids. The V end was cut by 5 bases, the J end by 7 bases, with 14 bases between. Germline-derived CDR1 and CDR2 are LGHNT and FRNRAP. Written as DNA, the CDR3 is TGTGCTAGTGGTAAAGAGAGGGGGTTTGAAGCTTTCTTT. It is translated as CASGKERGFEAFF.

V gene TRBV5-1 combines with J gene TRBJ2-5; 10 bases are shared with TRBD2. The CDR3 is 18 residues long. Germline CDR1 and CDR2: SGHRS and YFSETQ. J was trimmed by 4 bases and V by 3 bases; bases with no gene match: 15. The CDR3 sequence: CASSSGLAGGAGVETQYF. The DNA of the CDR3 is TGCGCCAGCAGCTCCGGGTTAGCGGGAGGAGCGGGTGTAGAGACCCAGTACTTC. The variable domain in full, completed from reference TRBV5-1 and TRBJ2-5, reads KAGVTQTPRYLIKTRGQQVTLSCSPISGHRSVSWYQQTPGQGLQFLFEYFSETQRNKGNFPGRFSGRQFSNSRSEMNVSTLELGDSALYLCASSSGLAGGAGVETQYFGPGTRLLVL.

The chain couples TRBV19 to TRBJ1-3; D is possibly TRBD1 (6 bases). Germline CDR1 is LNHDA and CDR2 is SQIVND (reference sequence). V lost 3 bases and J 3 bases, leaving 24 bases between the germline ends. The CDR3 is 19 amino acids. The CDR3 DNA reads TGTGCCAGTAGTATGAGCGTCGGACAGTCGCTCGTACATGGAAACACCATATATTTT. Protein: CASSMSVGQSLVHGNTIYF.

V and J are TRBV18 and TRBJ1-1; D call uncertain. The CDR3 is made up of 13 amino acids. Trimming took 1 base from V and 1 from J, leaving 4 bases between them. Germline lookup yields CDR1 KGHSH and CDR2 LQKENI. DNA for the CDR3: TGTGCCAGCTCACCACTATCGAACACTGAAGCTTTCTTT. Its protein is CASSPLSNTEAFF.

By share, this clone counts as medium-sized (0.01 to 0.1%). The chain recombines TRBV6-5 with TRBJ1-1, with D unresolved. The germline V and J ends were trimmed by 6 bases and 4 bases, with 9 bases remaining between them. The CDR3 is made up of 12 amino acids. Germline lookup yields CDR1 MNHEY and CDR2 SVGAGI. CDR3 nucleotides: TGTGCCAGCAGGCCGTCAAGCACTGAAGCTTTCTTT. Translated: CASRPSSTEAFF.

The V gene is TRBV7-9, the J gene TRBJ1-2; D not resolved. The CDR3 loop spans 14 amino acids. Trimming took off 2 bases at V and 6 bases at J, with 13 bases between the two ends. Germline V gives CDR1 SEHNR, CDR2 FQNEAQ (reference sequence). The CDR3 here is CASSLRASANGYTF. CDR3 sequence (DNA): TGTGCCAGCAGCTTAAGGGCATCGGCTAATGGCTACACCTTC.

The V and J genes are TRBV2 and TRBJ2-4; TRBD2 matches at 11 bases. The germline V gene has CDR1 SNHLY and CDR2 FYNNEI. J lost 3 bases, V lost 0 bases, and 10 bases had no gene match. The length of the CDR3 is 19 residues. The CDR3, as DNA: TGTGCCAGCAGTGAAGCTCTCCTGGGACTAGCGGTCGGCAAAAACATTCAGTACTTC. This translates into CASSEALLGLAVGKNIQYF. The whole variable domain, filled in from reference TRBV2 and TRBJ2-4, reads EPEVTQTPSHQVTQMGQEVILRCVPISNHLYFYWYRQILGQKVEFLVSFYNNEISEKSEIFDDQFSVERPDGSNFTLKIRSTKLEDSAMYFCASSEALLGLAVGKNIQYFGAGTRLSVL.

This sequence joins TRBV2 and TRBJ2-1, with D uncertain. The CDR3 consists of 13 residues. CDR1 SNHLY and CDR2 FYNNEI come from the germline V gene. V shed 2 bases and J shed 3 bases, with 5 bases lying between them. The CDR3 sequence is CASSELNYNEQFF. CDR3 nucleotide sequence: TGTGCCAGCAGTGAACTTAACTACAATGAGCAGTTCTTC.

The genes are TRBV5-1 and TRBJ2-5, with D perhaps being TRBD1 or TRBD2 (5 bases each). Trimming stripped 3 bases from V and 5 bases from J, with 14 bases between. CDR1 and CDR2 (germline): SGHRS, YFSETQ. The CDR3 totals 14 residues. This CDR3 is CASSSRPGAETQYF. The CDR3 nucleotides read TGCGCCAGCAGCTCCCGCCCCGGGGCGGAGACCCAGTACTTC.

V is TRBV28 and J is TRBJ1-4, with D hard to call. The CDR3 is made up of 11 amino acids. Germline CDR1 and CDR2: MDHEN and SYDVKM. V was trimmed by 3 bases and J by 8 bases, leaving 4 bases between them. CDR3 residues: CASSLEEKLFF. As DNA, the CDR3 is TGTGCCAGCAGTTTGGAGGAAAAACTGTTTTTT.

The chain carries TRBV7-9 and TRBJ1-5; possible D gene TRBD1, 6 bases. CDR3 length: 15 amino acids. Trimming cost V 1 base and J 6 bases, with 13 bases left between them. Germline loops: CDR1 SEHNR, CDR2 FQNEAQ (reference sequence). CDR3 coding DNA: TGTGCCAGCAGCTTAGAGGGGGGCTCGGTTCAGCCCCAGCATTTT. Its protein is CASSLEGGSVQPQHF.

The chain couples TRBV19 to TRBJ1-4; no firm D call. The CDR3 has 13 residues. Looked up from germline, CDR1 is LNHDA and CDR2 is SQIVND (reference sequence). Trimming left V 4 bases short and J 8 bases short, with 11 bases between. In DNA, the CDR3 is TGTGCCAGTAGTAACCTTGAGAACGAAAAACTGTTTTTT. It encodes CASSNLENEKLFF.

The CDR3 region has the DNA TGCGCCAGCAGCTGGGGACAGGGTAACTATGGCTACACCTTC. It yields the protein CASSWGQGNYGYTF. The chain employs TRBV5-1 and TRBJ1-2; 9 nucleotides agree with TRBD1. Germline assignment: CDR1 SGHRS and CDR2 YFSETQ. The junction had 1 base not matched to a gene; V was cut back by 3 bases and J by 1 base. The CDR3 is 14 residues long.

This clone was seen a handful of times. This chain connects TRBV18 to TRBJ1-5, with a possible D match to TRBD1 (6 bases). Germline CDR1 is KGHSH and CDR2 is LQKENI. Trimming cost V 3 bases and J 3 bases, with 15 bases left between them. The CDR3 sequence is 16 residues long. Here the CDR3 reads CASSPTQGLLNQPQHF. DNA for the CDR3: TGTGCCAGCTCACCCACACAGGGTCTCCTCAATCAGCCCCAGCATTTT.

The rearrangement links TRBV7-9 to TRBJ1-3; maybe TRBD1 (5 bases). Germline CDR1 reads SEHNR; CDR2 reads FQNEAQ (reference sequence). V was shortened by 7 bases and J by 3 bases, with 16 bases between the two germline ends. CDR3 size: 15 residues. In DNA form, the CDR3 reads TGTGCCAGCACCCTCGACGGAGGGGTTGGAAACACCATATATTTT. Translation: CASTLDGGVGNTIYF.

J is TRBJ2-3 and V is TRBV5-1; 8 positions agree with TRBD1. This CDR3 region has 17 residues. V gave up 2 bases and J gave up 0 bases; unmatched junction bases: 8. Germline V gives CDR1 SGHRS, CDR2 YFSETQ. The chain's CDR3 is CASSFGQGPSSTDTQYF. CDR3 in DNA: TGCGCCAGCAGCTTCGGACAGGGACCGTCTAGCACAGATACGCAGTATTTT.